These 10 T cell receptor beta chains were all obtained from the same sample, sequenced in a study of vaccination and CD4 T cells after COVID-19. Treatment of the sample: approximately 10-day PBMC culture with coronavirus spike peptide pools or control peptides (ViraFEST assay). No antigens are known for them. An Oncomine TCR Beta short-read assay was used to sequence the DNA from cultured CD4+ T cells. One entry per CDR3 protein results from TCRdb running MiXCR on the PCR reads. The profile shows 6,500 to 8,500 distinct CDR3 sequences, about 61% of them singletons. Specimen: cultured CD4+ T cells from blood, collected after SARS-CoV-2 vaccination. The receptors shown here come from a human donor with COVID-19.

The genes are TRBV6-1 and TRBJ1-2, with TRBD1 as a possible D gene (5 bases). Trimming cost V 6 bases and J 2 bases, with 13 bases left between them. CDR1 is MNHNS, CDR2 SASEGT, per germline. This CDR3 comprises 14 residues. The CDR3 DNA sequence: TGTGCCAGCAGGCGGGGGGGGGGAAACTATGGCTACACCTTC. Translating it yields CASRRGGGNYGYTF.

The rearrangement joins TRBV28 to TRBJ1-2; D not certain. Trimming took 6 bases from V and 11 from J, leaving 13 bases between them. Looked up from germline, CDR1 is MDHEN and CDR2 is SYDVKM. This CDR3 is 11 amino acids long. The CDR3 DNA is TGTGCCAGCAGGGAAGGAGGGAGATACACCTTC. Translating gives CASREGGRYTF.

This rearrangement joins TRBV10-3 to TRBJ2-3; TRBD2 matches at 12 bases. The CDR3 has 18 residues. Germline CDR1 reads ENHRY; CDR2 reads SYGVKD. The ends lost 6 bases at V and 1 base at J; junction bases unmatched: 11. The CDR3 DNA sequence: TGTGCCATCAGGATGACTAGCGGGGGCTTGGGAGGCACAGATACGCAGTATTTT. Translating gives CAIRMTSGGLGGTDTQYF.

The chain joins TRBV7-9 to TRBJ1-6; a weak D match, TRBD1 (6 bases). The CDR3 spans 14 residues. Germline CDR1 is SEHNR and CDR2 is FQNEAQ (reference sequence). V lost 5 bases and J 7 bases, leaving 12 bases between the germline ends. In DNA, the CDR3 is TGTGCCAGCAGCCGGGACACGGAGAATTCACCCCTCCACTTT. Its protein is CASSRDTENSPLHF.

The gene calls are TRBV20-1 and TRBJ1-6; perhaps TRBD1 as D (6 bases). The CDR3 spans 13 residues. V was trimmed by 4 bases and J by 6 bases, leaving 10 bases between them. Germline values: CDR1 DFQATT, CDR2 SNEGSKA (reference sequence). The CDR3 bases are TGCAGTGCTAAAGAACAGGGTAATTCACCCCTCCACTTT. It codes for CSAKEQGNSPLHF.

This sequence joins TRBV11-3 and TRBJ2-2; TRBD1 matches at 7 bases. From germline, CDR1 is SGHNT and CDR2 YENEEA. The CDR3 totals 15 residues. Trimming at V came to 3 bases and at J to 5 bases, leaving 6 bases not matched to a gene. In DNA form, the CDR3 reads TGTGCCAGCAGCTTCGGGACAGCTATAACCGGGGAGCTGTTTTTT. Its translation: CASSFGTAITGELFF. Together with reference TRBV11-3 and TRBJ2-2, the CDR3 gives the full variable domain: EAGVVQSPRYKIIEKKQPVAFWCNPISGHNTLYWYLQNLGQGPELLIRYENEEAVDDSQLPKDRFSAERLKGVDSTLKIQPAELGDSAVYLCASSFGTAITGELFFGEGSRLTVL.

The chain is built from TRBV10-3 and TRBJ2-7, with D perhaps matching TRBD1 (5 bases). This CDR3 contains 16 residues. The V and J ends lost 6 bases and 1 base respectively, with 19 bases between them. Germline V gives CDR1 ENHRY, CDR2 SYGVKD. Here the CDR3 reads CAISDRTLTGSYEQYF. CDR3 DNA sequence: TGTGCCATCAGCGACCGAACCTTAACAGGTTCCTACGAGCAGTACTTC.

The chain couples TRBV11-3 to TRBJ2-2; 7 positions match TRBD1. The CDR3 covers 14 residues. V shed 1 base and J 6 bases; nucleotides not matched to a gene: 2. In germline, CDR1 is SGHNT, CDR2 YENEEA. Here the CDR3 reads CASSLATGSGELFF. The CDR3 DNA is TGTGCCAGCAGCTTAGCGACAGGGTCCGGGGAGCTGTTTTTT. The full variable domain, with the rest looked up from reference TRBV11-3 and TRBJ2-2, is EAGVVQSPRYKIIEKKQPVAFWCNPISGHNTLYWYLQNLGQGPELLIRYENEEAVDDSQLPKDRFSAERLKGVDSTLKIQPAELGDSAVYLCASSLATGSGELFFGEGSRLTVL.

By sample share, this clonotype is large (0.1 to 1%). The gene calls are TRBV18 and TRBJ2-5, with 14 bases fitting TRBD2. V lost 6 bases and J lost 1; bases outside the gene matches: 13. CDR3 size: 19 residues. The V gene's germline CDR1 is KGHSH and CDR2 LQKENI. The DNA for the CDR3 is TGTGCCAGCTCCCGCGACGGACTAGCGGGGGGACCACGCCAAGAGACCCAGTACTTC. Protein product: CASSRDGLAGGPRQETQYF.

This clonotype was picked up a small number of times. The chain uses TRBV6-1 and TRBJ1-5; D is unresolved. Germline V gene sequence: CDR1 MNHNS, CDR2 SASEGT. This CDR3 contains 11 residues. V was clipped by 11 bases and J by 0 bases, with 5 bases between them. The CDR3 spells CAGDSNQPQHF. In nucleotides, the CDR3 is TGTGCCGGCGATAGCAATCAGCCCCAGCATTTT.